The 8 T cell receptor beta chains presented below share a single source sample, sequenced in a study of early T cells in non-severe SARS-CoV-2 infection. TCRdb passed the 5' RACE reads through MiXCR, listing each CDR3 protein once. Among around 63,000 distinct CDR3 sequences listed, around 5.7% were seen once. The sample was whole blood, taken at baseline. These receptors were taken from an adult who was a healthcare worker with PCR-confirmed SARS-CoV-2 infection or an uninfected control (not recorded which).

This sequence joins TRBV18 and TRBJ2-7, with 9 bases matching TRBD1. Germline CDR1 and CDR2: KGHSH and LQKENI. The V and J ends lost 0 bases and 5 bases, in that order; junction bases with no gene match: 5. CDR3 length equals 15 residues. The CDR3 nucleotides read TGTGCCAGCTCACCACCACAGGGGGCTAGCGACGAGCAGTACTTC. This codes for CASSPPQGASDEQYF.

This clonotype was counted many times. The chain couples TRBV29-1 to TRBJ2-7, with D tentatively TRBD1 (6 bases). The germline V gene has CDR1 SQVTM and CDR2 ANQGSEA. This CDR3 is 12 amino acids long. With 7 bases removed from V and 2 bases from J, the gap between germline ends came to 12 bases. The CDR3 coding sequence is TGCAGCGCGGGGACATCCACCTACGAGCAGTACTTC. As protein: CSAGTSTYEQYF.

This clonotype came up a few times. The chain combines TRBV4-1 with TRBJ2-6, with D perhaps TRBD2 (6 bases). V lost 3 bases, J lost 1 base, and 10 bases lay in between. This CDR3 has 16 residues. Per germline, CDR1 MGHRA and CDR2 YSYEKL. The CDR3 coding sequence is TGCGCCAGCAGCCAGTTACGGGGGTCTGGGGCCAACGTCCTGACTTTC. Protein sequence: CASSQLRGSGANVLTF.

This clonotype was seen a handful of times. The chain uses TRBV30 and TRBJ1-2; D perhaps matches TRBD1 (5 bases). The germline gives CDR1 GTSNPN, CDR2 SVGIG (reference sequence). The CDR3 extends over 15 amino acids. V was pared by 0 bases and J by 4 bases, with 15 bases between. The CDR3 sequence: CAWSVNPGTGYGYTF. Here the CDR3 DNA reads TGTGCCTGGAGTGTAAACCCAGGGACGGGCTATGGCTACACCTTC.

This chain links TRBV7-9 with TRBJ2-5, with 9 nucleotides matching TRBD1. V was clipped by 4 bases and J by 5 bases; unmatched bases: 5. Germline V gives CDR1 SEHNR, CDR2 FQNEAQ (reference sequence). The CDR3 spans 14 residues. Written as DNA, the CDR3 is TGTGCCAGCAGCTCACAGGGGGCGATGGAGACCCAGTACTTC. This translates into CASSSQGAMETQYF.

This clonotype has a count of ten or more. The chain has TRBV7-9 and TRBJ2-1; D is undetermined. Germline lookup yields CDR1 SEHNR and CDR2 FQNEAQ (reference sequence). Trimming left V 1 base short and J 8 bases short, with 9 bases between. The CDR3 loop spans 13 amino acids. CDR3 sequence: CASSLEVHDEQFF. CDR3 DNA: TGTGCCAGCAGCTTAGAAGTACACGATGAGCAGTTCTTC.

This clonotype was observed a handful of times. The gene calls are TRBV18 and TRBJ1-1; unclear D gene. Per germline, CDR1 KGHSH and CDR2 LQKENI. The CDR3 has 14 residues. The ends were cut back, 6 bases at V and 4 bases at J, with 15 bases in the middle. In nucleotides, the CDR3 is TGTGCCAGCTCCCCTGGACCTACCTCCACTGAAGCTTTCTTT. Residues: CASSPGPTSTEAFF.

This clonotype was seen at least ten times. V gene TRBV24-1 combines with J gene TRBJ1-5, with D hard to call. There are 16 residues in the CDR3. Trimming stripped 0 bases from V and 3 bases from J, with 11 bases between. Germline values: CDR1 KGHDR, CDR2 SFDVKD. The CDR3 spells CATSDLRGRYNQPQHF. The DNA of the CDR3 is TGTGCCACCAGTGATTTGCGAGGCAGATACAATCAGCCCCAGCATTTT.